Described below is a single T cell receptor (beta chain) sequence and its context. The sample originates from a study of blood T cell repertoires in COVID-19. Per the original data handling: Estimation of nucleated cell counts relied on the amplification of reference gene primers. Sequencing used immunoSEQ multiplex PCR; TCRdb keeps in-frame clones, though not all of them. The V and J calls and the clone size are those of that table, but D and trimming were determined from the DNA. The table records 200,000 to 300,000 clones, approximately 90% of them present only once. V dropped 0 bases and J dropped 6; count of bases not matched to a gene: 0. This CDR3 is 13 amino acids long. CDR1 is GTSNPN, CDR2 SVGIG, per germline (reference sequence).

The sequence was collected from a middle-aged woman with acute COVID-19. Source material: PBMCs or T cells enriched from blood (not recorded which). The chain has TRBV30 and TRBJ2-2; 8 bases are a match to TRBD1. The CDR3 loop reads CAWSVQGAGELFF. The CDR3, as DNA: TGTGCCTGGAGTGTACAGGGGGCCGGGGAGCTGTTTTTT.